The rows below give T cell receptor beta chains drawn from one sample of a study of T cell changes during pregnancy in multiple sclerosis. Clones were read by immunoSEQ multiplex PCR, and TCRdb kept only the in-frame ones, dropping some. The sample includes roughly 89,000 clones, 80% to 95% of them seen just once. Source: peripheral blood, taken in the first trimester of pregnancy. The receptor set was obtained from a female donor with multiple sclerosis, enrolled in a pregnancy study. Both conserved end residues are trimmed from each CDR3. A D gene is named only where the DNA matches it firmly.

D gene	V gene	J gene	CDR3 protein
.	TRBV7-2	TRBJ2-2	ASSRDLLTGELF
TRBD1	TRBV9	TRBJ1-1	ASSVEGRGLEAF
.	TRBV25-1	TRBJ2-5	ASSAPRGDLETQY
TRBD2	TRBV9	TRBJ2-2	ASSGGGRTGELF
.	TRBV6-5	TRBJ2-3	ASSYGGLQNTQY
.	TRBV11-2	TRBJ1-1	ASSLGWGAEAF
TRBD1	TRBV29-1	TRBJ1-1	SPIRTGDTEAF
.	TRBV18	TRBJ2-7	ASSPLKAPTYEQY
.	TRBV6-5	TRBJ2-3	ASSIGQLSTDTQY
.	TRBV9	TRBJ2-1	ASSPRTGAGGNEQF
.	TRBV11-2	TRBJ2-7	ASSGNRDYEQY
TRBD1	TRBV5-5	TRBJ1-5	ASSYSWLVGQTNQPQH
.	TRBV14	TRBJ1-2	ASSQRGGETNYGYT
.	TRBV7-8	TRBJ2-3	ASSPSRTTSTDTQY
.	TRBV7-8	TRBJ2-7	ASSLARGKATGEQY